The 23 T cell receptor beta chains listed next were all sequenced from one sample in a study of blood T cell repertoires in COVID-19. Sequencing used immunoSEQ multiplex PCR; TCRdb keeps in-frame clones, though not all of them. The data hold 140,000 or so clones, with approximately 92% observed a single time. The specimen sequenced was peripheral blood. All receptors come from a woman aged 55-69 years with active COVID-19.

This clone was found a few times. The chain carries TRBV28 and TRBJ2-1; D gene uncertain. CDR3 size: 14 residues. Germline CDR1 and CDR2: MDHEN and SYDVKM. V gave up 1 base and J gave up 4 bases, with 8 bases separating them. The CDR3 spells CASSLFRLYNEQFF. The DNA for the CDR3 is TGTGCCAGCAGTTTATTCAGGCTGTACAATGAGCAGTTCTTC. Full variable domain (missing parts from reference TRBV28 and TRBJ2-1): DVKVTQSSRYLVKRTGEKVFLECVQDMDHENMFWYRQDPGLGLRLIYFSYDVKMKEKGDIPEGYSVSREKKERFSLILESASTNQTSMYLCASSLFRLYNEQFFGPGTRLTVL.

This chain connects TRBV3-1 (or the pseudogene TRBV3-2) to TRBJ1-6; 11 nucleotides align to TRBD1. The germline gives CDR1 LGHDT, CDR2 YNNKEL (reference sequence). Trimming cost V 4 bases and J 9 bases; bases outside gene matches: 8. The CDR3 contains 16 residues. The CDR3 DNA is TGTGCCAGCAGCCTCGGAACCGGGACAGGGGGTTCACCCCTCCACTTT. This codes for CASSLGTGTGGSPLHF.

CDR3 loop: CASSSLGTGQGGAQYF. The CDR3 coding sequence is TGTGCCAGCAGCTCCCTCGGGACAGGCCAAGGGGGAGCGCAGTATTTT. The rearrangement links TRBV5-4 to TRBJ2-3; TRBD1 matches 8 bases. In germline, CDR1 is SGHNT, CDR2 YYREEE (reference sequence). This CDR3 has 16 residues. The J segment lost 10 bases and the V segment lost 3 bases, leaving 16 bases of the junction unmatched.

This clone occurred a few times. This chain connects TRBV20-1 to TRBJ1-1; D not resolved. The CDR3 loop spans 9 amino acids. V shed 3 bases and J shed 8 bases, with 4 bases lying between them. Germline V gene data show CDR1 as DFQATT and CDR2 as SNEGSKA (reference sequence). The CDR3 region is CSARAEAFF. CDR3 nucleotide sequence: TGCAGTGCTAGGGCAGAAGCTTTCTTT.

This chain links TRBV15 with TRBJ1-5, with a possible D match to TRBD1 (5 bases). The CDR3 length is 14 residues. Germline V lookup: CDR1 LNHNV, CDR2 YYDKDF (reference sequence). Trimming removed 0 bases at V and 4 bases at J, with 7 bases between. CDR3 nucleotide sequence: TGTGCCACCAGCAGAGATGGGGGGAATCAGCCCCAGCATTTT. Translating gives CATSRDGGNQPQHF. Filled out from reference TRBV15 and TRBJ1-5, the complete variable domain reads DAMVIQNPRYQVTQFGKPVTLSCSQTLNHNVMYWYQQKSSQAPKLLFHYYDKDFNNEADTPDNFQSRRPNTSFCFLDIRSPGLGDTAMYLCATSRDGGNQPQHFGDGTRLSIL.

This clone was observed once. The chain carries TRBV7-2 and TRBJ2-1, with TRBD1 as a possible D gene (6 bases). Trimming took 3 bases from V and 12 from J, leaving 18 bases between them. Germline CDR1 SGHTA, CDR2 FQGNSA. The CDR3 sequence is 14 residues long. The CDR3 loop reads CASSLEDSAPGQFF. For the CDR3, the DNA is TGTGCCAGCAGCTTGGAGGACAGTGCCCCCGGGCAGTTCTTC. The whole variable domain, remainder taken from reference TRBV7-2 and TRBJ2-1, is GAGVSQSPSNKVTEKGKDVELRCDPISGHTALYWYRQSLGQGLEFLIYFQGNSAPDKSGLPSDRFSAERTGGSVSTLTIQRTQQEDSAVYLCASSLEDSAPGQFFGPGTRLTVL.

V and J are TRBV2 and TRBJ1-5; 8 bases agree with TRBD1. V trimming: 6 bases; J trimming: 5 bases; junction bases outside the gene matches: 3. Germline values: CDR1 SNHLY, CDR2 FYNNEI. CDR3 length: 13 residues. The CDR3 DNA sequence: TGTGCCAGCAGAGAGACAGGGGATCAGCCCCAGCATTTT. It yields the protein CASRETGDQPQHF.

In its sample, this clone was seen once. The rearrangement links TRBV18 to TRBJ1-5; D remains ambiguous. The germline V gene has CDR1 KGHSH and CDR2 LQKENI. V shed 3 bases and J shed 7 bases, with 10 bases lying between them. The CDR3 loop spans 13 amino acids. In DNA form, the CDR3 reads TGTGCCAGCTCACCTGCCCCCAGGCAGCCCCAGCATTTT. This translates into CASSPAPRQPQHF. The full variable domain, in which reference TRBV18 and TRBJ1-5 provide the parts outside the CDR3, is NAGVMQNPRHLVRRRGQEARLRCSPMKGHSHVYWYRQLPEEGLKFMVYLQKENIIDESGMPKERFSAEFPKEGPSILRIQQVVRGDSAAYFCASSPAPRQPQHFGDGTRLSIL.

The rearrangement uses TRBV6-6 and TRBJ1-5; D not resolved. V dropped 2 bases and J dropped 7 bases, with 6 bases sitting between them. Per germline, CDR1 MNHNY and CDR2 SVGAGI (reference sequence). The CDR3 is 12 amino acids. Written as DNA, the CDR3 is TGTGCCAGCAGTTACATCAGGCAGCCCCAGCATTTT. Translating gives CASSYIRQPQHF.

This chain joins TRBV27 and TRBJ1-4; TRBD1 agrees at 11 bases. Germline V gene sequence: CDR1 MNHEY, CDR2 SMNVEV (reference sequence). This CDR3 contains 17 residues. V shed 5 bases, J shed 1 base, and the junction held 6 bases outside the gene matches. The CDR3 DNA reads as TGTGCCAGCAGTCTCACGGGACAGGGGGGAACTAATGAAAAACTGTTTTTT. Its protein product is CASSLTGQGGTNEKLFF.

This rearrangement joins TRBV6-2 or TRBV6-3 to TRBJ2-1, with 14 positions matching TRBD2. Trimming removed 0 bases from V and 4 bases from J; junction bases left unmatched: 2. CDR1 is MNHEY and CDR2 is SVGEGT in the germline V gene. The CDR3 runs to 17 residues. CDR3 bases: TGTGCCAGCAGTTACTCGACTAGCGGGAGGGGGTACAATGAGCAGTTCTTC. Translated: CASSYSTSGRGYNEQFF.

This clone was counted a single time. In DNA, the CDR3 is TGTGCCAGCACTCCCGACAGCTACACTGAAGCTTTCTTT. Protein: CASTPDSYTEAFF. V and J are TRBV12-3 or TRBV12-4 and TRBJ1-1; a weak D match, TRBD1 (5 bases). The CDR3 has 13 amino acids. Between the trimmed V and J ends, which lost 7 bases and 3 bases, there was a span of 12 bases.

V usage is TRBV6-2 or TRBV6-3 and J usage is TRBJ2-7, with 9 bases that match TRBD1. In germline, CDR1 is MNHEY, CDR2 SVGEGT. Trimming removed 0 bases from V and 3 bases from J; junction bases left unmatched: 6. The length of the CDR3 is 16 residues. As DNA, the CDR3 is TGTGCCAGCAGTTACTCCCCGGGACAGGGATTCTACGAGCAGTACTTC. Its protein product is CASSYSPGQGFYEQYF.

The chain is built from TRBV19 and TRBJ2-7, with 10 bases aligning to TRBD1. The germline CDR1 and CDR2 sequences are LNHDA and SQIVND (reference sequence). V was clipped by 3 bases and J by 4 bases; unmatched bases: 9. The CDR3 totals 16 residues. CDR3 nucleotide sequence: TGTGCCAGTAGTATGGCCGGGACAGGGGAACCTTACGAGCAGTACTTC. It is translated as CASSMAGTGEPYEQYF.

The V call is TRBV3-1 (or the pseudogene TRBV3-2), the J call TRBJ2-3; D possibly corresponds to TRBD1 (5 bases). The CDR3 is made up of 14 amino acids. V was trimmed by 1 base and J by 4 bases, leaving 9 bases between them. The V gene's germline CDR1 is LGHDT and CDR2 YNNKEL (reference sequence). The chain's CDR3 is CASSQGGASDTQYF. CDR3 DNA: TGTGCCAGCAGCCAAGGGGGCGCCTCAGATACGCAGTATTTT.

The rearrangement joins TRBV5-8 to TRBJ2-7; possible D gene TRBD1, 6 bases. This CDR3 is 14 amino acids long. In germline, CDR1 is SGHTS, CDR2 YDEGEE. V shed 2 bases and J shed 2 bases, with 11 bases lying between them. The CDR3 bases are TGTGCCAGCAGCTTATTGGGACAACCCTACGAGCAGTACTTC. Residues: CASSLLGQPYEQYF.

The chain combines TRBV9 with TRBJ1-3; D is unresolved. Trimming took 0 bases from V and 11 from J, leaving 15 bases between them. CDR3 length: 14 residues. Germline loops: CDR1 SGDLS, CDR2 YYNGEE. The CDR3 reads CASSVAVFPTAIYF. The DNA for the CDR3 is TGTGCCAGCAGCGTAGCGGTCTTTCCAACCGCCATATATTTT. Looking up the rest from reference TRBV9 and TRBJ1-3 gives the full variable domain: DSGVTQTPKHLITATGQRVTLRCSPRSGDLSVYWYQQSLDQGLQFLIQYYNGEERAKGNILERFSAQQFPDLHSELNLSSLELGDSALYFCASSVAVFPTAIYFGEGSWLTVV.

The V call is TRBV5-1, the J call TRBJ2-7; 9 bases map to TRBD2. This CDR3 comprises 14 residues. The V gene's germline CDR1 is SGHRS and CDR2 YFSETQ. V shed 2 bases, J shed 6 bases, and the junction held 6 bases outside the gene matches. The CDR3 DNA reads TGCGCCAGCAGCTTTGCTAGCGGGATAGTCGAGCAGTACTTC. Protein: CASSFASGIVEQYF.

The rearrangement links TRBV10-2 to TRBJ2-1; TRBD2 aligns across 11 bases. Germline CDR1 reads WSHSY; CDR2 reads SAAADI. The CDR3 sequence is 19 residues long. Unmatched junction bases numbered 15, after V lost 3 bases and J lost 5 bases. DNA for the CDR3: TGCGCCAGCAGTGAATTTAGGACTAGCGGGCGACCAGGAAACAATGAGCAGTTCTTC. This translates into CASSEFRTSGRPGNNEQFF.

The chain employs TRBV5-4 and TRBJ2-7; the match to TRBD2 covers 9 bases. The V gene's germline CDR1 is SGHNT and CDR2 YYREEE (reference sequence). The CDR3 sequence is 15 residues long. Trimming cost V 4 bases and J 5 bases; bases outside gene matches: 10. In nucleotides, the CDR3 is TGTGCCAGCAGCCCGTTAGCGGGAGACTCGAACGAGCAGTACTTC. Translation gives CASSPLAGDSNEQYF.

This clone was observed a single time. CDR3 in amino acids: CASSTGLAGVHEQFF. Here the CDR3 DNA reads TGCGCCAGCAGCACGGGACTAGCGGGAGTTCATGAGCAGTTCTTC. The chain links TRBV4-3 to TRBJ2-1, with 14 bases fitting TRBD2. Unmatched junction bases numbered 5, after V lost 5 bases and J lost 8 bases. The CDR3 is made up of 15 amino acids. In germline, CDR1 is LGHNA, CDR2 YSLEER.

The chain combines TRBV10-3 with TRBJ1-2; D is possibly TRBD1 (5 bases). Trimming shortened V by 4 bases and J by 3 bases, and 12 bases separated the two germline ends. CDR3 length equals 14 residues. Germline assignment: CDR1 ENHRY and CDR2 SYGVKD. The CDR3 reads CAISVGGGDYGYTF. The CDR3 DNA reads TGTGCCATCAGTGTGGGGGGAGGAGACTATGGCTACACCTTC.

The chain has TRBV6-6 and TRBJ2-3; 7 nucleotides agree with TRBD2. Germline-derived CDR1 and CDR2 are MNHNY and SVGAGI (reference sequence). The trim removed 2 bases at V and 2 bases at J, leaving 1 base unmatched. This CDR3 is 14 amino acids long. This CDR3 is CASSYRGDTDTQYF. The CDR3 DNA is TGTGCCAGCAGTTACCGGGGGGACACAGATACGCAGTATTTT.